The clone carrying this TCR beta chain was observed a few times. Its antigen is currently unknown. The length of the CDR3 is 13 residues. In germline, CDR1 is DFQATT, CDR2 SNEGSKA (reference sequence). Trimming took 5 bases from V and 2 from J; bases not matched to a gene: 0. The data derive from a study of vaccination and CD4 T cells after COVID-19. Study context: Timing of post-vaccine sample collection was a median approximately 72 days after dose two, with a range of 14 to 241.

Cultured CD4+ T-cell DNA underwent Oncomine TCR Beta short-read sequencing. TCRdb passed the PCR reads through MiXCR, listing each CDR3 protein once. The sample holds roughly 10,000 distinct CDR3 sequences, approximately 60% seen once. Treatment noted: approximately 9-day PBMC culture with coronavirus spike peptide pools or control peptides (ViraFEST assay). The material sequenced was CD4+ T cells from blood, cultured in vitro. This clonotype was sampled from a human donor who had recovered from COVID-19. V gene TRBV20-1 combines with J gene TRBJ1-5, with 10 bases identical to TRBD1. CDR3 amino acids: CSAGTGGNQPQHF. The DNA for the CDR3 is TGCAGTGCTGGGACAGGGGGCAATCAGCCCCAGCATTTT.